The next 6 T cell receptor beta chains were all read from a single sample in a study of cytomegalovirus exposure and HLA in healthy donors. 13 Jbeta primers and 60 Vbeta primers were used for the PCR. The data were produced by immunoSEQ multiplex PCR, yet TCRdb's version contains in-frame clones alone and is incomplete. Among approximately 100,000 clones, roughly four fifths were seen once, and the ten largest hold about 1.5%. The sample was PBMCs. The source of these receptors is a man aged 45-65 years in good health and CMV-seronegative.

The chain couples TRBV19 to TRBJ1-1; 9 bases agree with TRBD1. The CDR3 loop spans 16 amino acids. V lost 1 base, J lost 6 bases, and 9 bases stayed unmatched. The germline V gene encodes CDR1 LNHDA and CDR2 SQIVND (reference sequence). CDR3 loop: CASSIGRDRVSAEAFF. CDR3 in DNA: TGTGCCAGTAGTATAGGGCGGGACAGGGTGAGTGCTGAAGCTTTCTTT.

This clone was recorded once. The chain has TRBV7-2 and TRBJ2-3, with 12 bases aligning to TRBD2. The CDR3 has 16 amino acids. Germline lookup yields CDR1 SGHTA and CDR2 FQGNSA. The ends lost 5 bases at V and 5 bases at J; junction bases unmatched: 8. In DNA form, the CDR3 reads TGTGCCAGCAGCCGCACCGCTAGCGGGGGGGAAGATACGCAGTATTTT. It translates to CASSRTASGGEDTQYF. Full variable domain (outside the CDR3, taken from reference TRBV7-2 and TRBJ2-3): GAGVSQSPSNKVTEKGKDVELRCDPISGHTALYWYRQSLGQGLEFLIYFQGNSAPDKSGLPSDRFSAERTGGSVSTLTIQRTQQEDSAVYLCASSRTASGGEDTQYFGPGTRLTVL.

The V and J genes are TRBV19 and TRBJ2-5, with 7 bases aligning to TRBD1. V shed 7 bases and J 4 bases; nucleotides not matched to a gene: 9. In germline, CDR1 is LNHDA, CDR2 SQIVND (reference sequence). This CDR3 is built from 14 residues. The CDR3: CASTDRVLGETQYF. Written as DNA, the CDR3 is TGTGCCAGTACAGACAGGGTGTTGGGAGAGACCCAGTACTTC.

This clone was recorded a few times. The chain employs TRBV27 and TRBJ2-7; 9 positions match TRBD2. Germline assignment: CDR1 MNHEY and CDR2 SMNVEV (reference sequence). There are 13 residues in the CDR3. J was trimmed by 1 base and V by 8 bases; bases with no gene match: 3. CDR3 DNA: TGTGCCAGCGCGGGGGGGGCGTCCTACGAGCAGTACGTC. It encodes CASAGGASYEQYV.

The CDR3 coding sequence is TGTGCCATCACCAGGGGGGTGGCTAGCACAGATACGCAGTATTTT. Translating it yields CAITRGVASTDTQYF. The chain employs TRBV10-3 and TRBJ2-3; tentative D call: TRBD1 (7 bases). Germline loops: CDR1 ENHRY, CDR2 SYGVKD. The CDR3 is made up of 15 amino acids. Trimming took 7 bases from V and 0 from J, leaving 14 bases between them.

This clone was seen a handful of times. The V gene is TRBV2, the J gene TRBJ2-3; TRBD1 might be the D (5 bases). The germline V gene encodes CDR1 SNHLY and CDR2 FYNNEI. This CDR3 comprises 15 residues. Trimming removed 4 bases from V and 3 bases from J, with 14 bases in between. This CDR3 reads CASSVSGPDTDTQYF. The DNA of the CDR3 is TGTGCCAGCAGTGTATCAGGGCCCGATACAGATACGCAGTATTTT.